This TCR beta chain came from a study of blood T cell repertoires in COVID-19. About the research overall: Samples of COVID-19 (acute and convalescent) were obtained from the United States, Italy and Spain.

The V end was cut by 9 bases, the J end by 1 base, with 13 bases between. Germline V gene lookup returns CDR1 ENHRY and CDR2 SYGVKD. This CDR3 spans 14 amino acids. As handled by the study authors: Amplifying reference gene primers gave estimates of nucleated cell counts. Libraries were prepared by immunoSEQ multiplex PCR; TCRdb keeps only in-frame clonotypes and omits some of them. That table is the source of V, J and clone size, and D and trimming were worked out from the DNA. This sample carries tens of thousands of clones, approximately 85% of them seen once, and the ten largest clones take approximately 5.5%.

The sequence was collected from an older man with acute or convalescent COVID-19. This chain links TRBV10-3 with TRBJ2-1; D might be TRBD2 (6 bases). Sequencing was carried out using peripheral blood. The CDR3 protein is CAIKLAVSYNEQFF. In DNA form, the CDR3 reads TGTGCCATTAAACTAGCTGTATCCTACAATGAGCAGTTCTTC.